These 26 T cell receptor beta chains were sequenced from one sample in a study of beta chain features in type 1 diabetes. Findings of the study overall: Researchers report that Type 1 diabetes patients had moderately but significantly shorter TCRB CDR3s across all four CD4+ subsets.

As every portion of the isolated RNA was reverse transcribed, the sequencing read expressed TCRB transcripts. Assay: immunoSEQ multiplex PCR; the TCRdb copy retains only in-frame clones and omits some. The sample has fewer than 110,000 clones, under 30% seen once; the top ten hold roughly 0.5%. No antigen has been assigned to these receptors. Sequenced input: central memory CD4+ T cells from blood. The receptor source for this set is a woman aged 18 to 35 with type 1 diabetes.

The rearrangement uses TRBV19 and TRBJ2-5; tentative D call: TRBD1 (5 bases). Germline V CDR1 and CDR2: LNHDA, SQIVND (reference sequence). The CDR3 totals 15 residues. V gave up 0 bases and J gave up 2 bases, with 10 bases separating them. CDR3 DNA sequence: TGTGCCAGTAGTATAGACCAGACAGCTCAAGAGACCCAGTACTTC. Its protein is CASSIDQTAQETQYF.

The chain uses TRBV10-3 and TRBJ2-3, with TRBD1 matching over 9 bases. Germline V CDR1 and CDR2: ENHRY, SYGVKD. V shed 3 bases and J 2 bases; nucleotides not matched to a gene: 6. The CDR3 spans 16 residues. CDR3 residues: CAISDSTGGNTDTQYF. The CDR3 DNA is TGTGCCATCAGTGATTCTACAGGGGGCAACACAGATACGCAGTATTTT.

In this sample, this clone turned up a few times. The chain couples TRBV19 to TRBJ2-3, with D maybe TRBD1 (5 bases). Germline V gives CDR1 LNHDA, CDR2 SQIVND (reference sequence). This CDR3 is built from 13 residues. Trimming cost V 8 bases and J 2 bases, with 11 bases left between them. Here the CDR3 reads CASSDTHTDTQYF. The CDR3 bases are TGTGCCAGTTCGGACACCCACACAGATACGCAGTATTTT.

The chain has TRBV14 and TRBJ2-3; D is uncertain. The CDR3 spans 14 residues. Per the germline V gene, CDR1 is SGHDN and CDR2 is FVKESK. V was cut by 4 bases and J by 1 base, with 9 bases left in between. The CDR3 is CASSRGQGTDTQYF. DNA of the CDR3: TGTGCCAGCAGCCGTGGTCAGGGCACAGATACGCAGTATTTT.

The CDR3 here is CASSQDRVGAAGELFF. The CDR3 DNA reads as TGTGCCAGCAGCCAGGACAGGGTCGGTGCGGCCGGGGAGCTGTTTTTT. The chain employs TRBV7-9 and TRBJ2-2; 8 nucleotides align to TRBD1. The CDR3 runs 16 residues. Per germline, CDR1 SEHNR and CDR2 FQNEAQ (reference sequence). J gave up 6 bases and V 5 bases, and 11 bases lay outside the gene matches.

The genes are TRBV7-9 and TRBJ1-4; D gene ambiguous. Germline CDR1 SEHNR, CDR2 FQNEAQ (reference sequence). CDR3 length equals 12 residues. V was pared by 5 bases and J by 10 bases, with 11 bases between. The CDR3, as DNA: TGTGCCAGCAGCGCGCCCGAGGGAAAACTGTTTTTT. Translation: CASSAPEGKLFF.

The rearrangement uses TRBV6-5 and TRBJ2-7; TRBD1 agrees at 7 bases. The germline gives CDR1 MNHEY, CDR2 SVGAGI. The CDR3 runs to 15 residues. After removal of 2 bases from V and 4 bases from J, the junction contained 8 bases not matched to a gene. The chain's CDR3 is CASSYLTGYIYEQYV. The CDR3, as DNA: TGTGCCAGCAGTTACCTGACAGGGTATATTTACGAGCAGTACGTC.

DNA of the CDR3: TGCGCCAGCAGCCAAGAGGCTGGTGGCGGGAGGACAGATACGCAGTATTTT. Amino acids: CASSQEAGGGRTDTQYF. The genes are TRBV4-1 and TRBJ2-3; 8 bases are shared with TRBD2. The V and J ends lost 0 bases and 3 bases, in that order; junction bases with no gene match: 8. The CDR3 runs 17 residues. Per germline, CDR1 MGHRA and CDR2 YSYEKL.

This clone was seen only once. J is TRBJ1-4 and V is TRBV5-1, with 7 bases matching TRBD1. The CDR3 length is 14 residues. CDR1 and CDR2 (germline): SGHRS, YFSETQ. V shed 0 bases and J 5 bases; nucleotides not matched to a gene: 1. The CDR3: CASSLDRGNEKLFF. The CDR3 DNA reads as TGCGCCAGCAGCTTGGACAGGGGCAATGAAAAACTGTTTTTT.

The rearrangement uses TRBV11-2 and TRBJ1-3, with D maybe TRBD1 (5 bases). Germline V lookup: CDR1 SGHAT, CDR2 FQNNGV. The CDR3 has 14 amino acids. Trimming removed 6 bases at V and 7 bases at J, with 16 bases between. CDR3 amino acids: CASSYARTPNTIYF. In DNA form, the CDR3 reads TGTGCCAGCAGTTACGCTCGGACACCCAACACCATATATTTT.

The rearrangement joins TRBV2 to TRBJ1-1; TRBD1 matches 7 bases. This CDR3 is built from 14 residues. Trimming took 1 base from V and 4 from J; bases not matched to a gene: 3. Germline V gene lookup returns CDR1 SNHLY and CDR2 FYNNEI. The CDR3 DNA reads TGTGCCAGCAGTGAAGAGGGGACAGTCACTGAAGCTTTCTTT. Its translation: CASSEEGTVTEAFF.

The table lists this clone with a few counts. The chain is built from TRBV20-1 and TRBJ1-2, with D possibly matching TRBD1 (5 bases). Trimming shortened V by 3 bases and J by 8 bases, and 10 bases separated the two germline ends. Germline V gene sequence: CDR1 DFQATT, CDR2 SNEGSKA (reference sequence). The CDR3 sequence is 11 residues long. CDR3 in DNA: TGCAGTGCTAGTGACAGTAAGGGCTACACCTTC. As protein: CSASDSKGYTF.

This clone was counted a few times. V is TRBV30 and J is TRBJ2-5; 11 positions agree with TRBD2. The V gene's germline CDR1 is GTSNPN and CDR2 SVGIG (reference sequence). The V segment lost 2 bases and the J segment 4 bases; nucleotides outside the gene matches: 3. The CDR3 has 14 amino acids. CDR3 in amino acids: CAWSITSGRETQYF. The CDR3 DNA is TGTGCCTGGAGTATAACTAGCGGGAGAGAGACCCAGTACTTC.

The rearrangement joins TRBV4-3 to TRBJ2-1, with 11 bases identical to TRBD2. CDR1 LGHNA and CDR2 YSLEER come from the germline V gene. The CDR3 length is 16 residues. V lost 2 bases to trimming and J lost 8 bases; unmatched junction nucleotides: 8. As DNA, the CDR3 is TGCGCCAGCAGCCAATTATCTAGCGGGAGGTTGGATGAGCAGTTCTTC. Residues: CASSQLSSGRLDEQFF.

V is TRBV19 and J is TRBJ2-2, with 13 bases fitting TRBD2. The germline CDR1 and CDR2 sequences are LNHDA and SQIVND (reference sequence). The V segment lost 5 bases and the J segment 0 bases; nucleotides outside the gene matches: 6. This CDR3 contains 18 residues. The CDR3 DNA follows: TGTGCCAGTAGTCCCTTGGGACTAGCGGGATCGAACACCGGGGAGCTGTTTTTT. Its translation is CASSPLGLAGSNTGELFF.

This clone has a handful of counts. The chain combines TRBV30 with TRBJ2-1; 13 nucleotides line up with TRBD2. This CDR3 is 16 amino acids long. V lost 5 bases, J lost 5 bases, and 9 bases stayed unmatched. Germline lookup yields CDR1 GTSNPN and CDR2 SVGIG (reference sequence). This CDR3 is CAWVSWTSGSDNEQFF. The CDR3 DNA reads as TGTGCCTGGGTCAGCTGGACTAGCGGGAGCGACAATGAGCAGTTCTTC.

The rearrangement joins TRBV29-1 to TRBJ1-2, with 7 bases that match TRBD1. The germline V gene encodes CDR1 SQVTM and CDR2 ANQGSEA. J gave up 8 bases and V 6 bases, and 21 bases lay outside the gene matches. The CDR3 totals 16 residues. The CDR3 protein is CSVAGTASLGTGGYTF. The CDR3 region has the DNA TGCAGCGTAGCCGGGACAGCTTCCCTCGGGACTGGCGGCTACACCTTC.

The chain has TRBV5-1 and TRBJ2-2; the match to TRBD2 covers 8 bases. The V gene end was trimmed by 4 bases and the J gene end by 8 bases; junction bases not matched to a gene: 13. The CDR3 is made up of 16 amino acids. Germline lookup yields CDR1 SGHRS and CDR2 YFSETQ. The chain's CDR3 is CASSTGSGRAMGELFF. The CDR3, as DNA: TGCGCCAGCAGCACCGGATCCGGGAGGGCCATGGGGGAGCTGTTTTTT.

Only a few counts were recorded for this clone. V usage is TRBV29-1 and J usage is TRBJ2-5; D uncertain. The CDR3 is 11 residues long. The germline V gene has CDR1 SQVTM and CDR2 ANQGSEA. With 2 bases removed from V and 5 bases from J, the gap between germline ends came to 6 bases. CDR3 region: CSVETRETQYF. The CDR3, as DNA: TGCAGCGTTGAAACCCGGGAGACCCAGTACTTC.

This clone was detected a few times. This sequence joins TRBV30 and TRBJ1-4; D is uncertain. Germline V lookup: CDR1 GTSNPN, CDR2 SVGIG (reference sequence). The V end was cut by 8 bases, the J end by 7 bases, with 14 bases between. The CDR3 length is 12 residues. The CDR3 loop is CAGKESGEKLFF. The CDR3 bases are TGTGCCGGGAAAGAATCAGGTGAAAAACTGTTTTTT.

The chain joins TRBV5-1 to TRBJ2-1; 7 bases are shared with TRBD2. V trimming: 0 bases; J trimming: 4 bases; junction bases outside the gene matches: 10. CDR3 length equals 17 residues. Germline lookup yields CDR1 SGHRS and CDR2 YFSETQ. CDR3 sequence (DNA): TGCGCCAGCAGCTTGGTGGCAGCGGGACTCTCATACAATGAGCAGTTCTTC. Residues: CASSLVAAGLSYNEQFF.

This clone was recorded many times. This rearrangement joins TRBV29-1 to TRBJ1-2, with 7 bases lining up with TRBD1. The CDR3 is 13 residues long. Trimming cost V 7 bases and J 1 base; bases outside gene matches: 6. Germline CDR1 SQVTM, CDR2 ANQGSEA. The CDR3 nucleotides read TGCAGCGCGGGACAGCATGGTAACTATGGCTACACCTTC. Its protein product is CSAGQHGNYGYTF.

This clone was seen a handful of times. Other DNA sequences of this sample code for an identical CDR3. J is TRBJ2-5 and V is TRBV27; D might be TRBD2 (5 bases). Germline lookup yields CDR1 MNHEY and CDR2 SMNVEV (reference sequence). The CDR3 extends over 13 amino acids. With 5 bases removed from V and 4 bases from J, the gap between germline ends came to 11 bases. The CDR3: CASSLRGRETQYF. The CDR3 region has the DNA TGTGCCAGCAGTCTGAGAGGGAGAGAGACCCAGTACTTC.

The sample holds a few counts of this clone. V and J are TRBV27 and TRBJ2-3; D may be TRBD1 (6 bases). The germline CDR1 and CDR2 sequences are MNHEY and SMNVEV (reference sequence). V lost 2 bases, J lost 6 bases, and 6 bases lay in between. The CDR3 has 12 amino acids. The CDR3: CASSLQGDTQYF. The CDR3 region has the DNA TGTGCCAGCAGTTTACAGGGGGATACGCAGTATTTT.

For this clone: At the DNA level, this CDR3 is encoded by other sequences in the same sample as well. The CDR3 loop reads CASSPGLAGNEQFF. CDR3 sequence (DNA): TGTGCCAGCTCACCGGGACTAGCGGGAAATGAGCAGTTCTTC. The chain recombines TRBV18 with TRBJ2-1; the match to TRBD2 covers 13 bases. Germline CDR1 KGHSH, CDR2 LQKENI. J lost 7 bases, V lost 3 bases, and 0 bases had no gene match. The CDR3 runs to 14 residues.

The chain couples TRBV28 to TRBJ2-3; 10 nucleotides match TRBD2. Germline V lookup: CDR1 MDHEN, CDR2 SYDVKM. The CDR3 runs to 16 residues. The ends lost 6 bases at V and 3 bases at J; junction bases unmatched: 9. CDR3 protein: CASRPMGTSVTDTQYF. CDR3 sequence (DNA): TGTGCCAGCAGACCGATGGGGACTAGCGTGACAGATACGCAGTATTTT.